This T cell receptor beta chain originates from a study of human T cells and chemical hapten exposure. In its sample, this clonotype was seen a few times. Regarding time point: patch test 3, about 24 weeks after DPC sensitization. Treatment defined: therapeutic diphenylcyclopropenone sensitization with weekly scalp DPC. Ahead of applying each patch test, blood was sampled. During construction of the library, unique molecular identifiers were attached to individual cDNA molecules for quantitative, reproducible TCR counting. The authors' processing: Samples contained a median of about 100,000 TCRs, with a range of about 23,224 to 700,000. TCRdb itself ran the RACE reads through MiXCR, one entry per CDR3 protein. These V and J calls originate from TCRdb's pipeline instead of the authors' own analysis. In the table there are 55,000 to 75,000 distinct CDR3 sequences, approximately 13% of which are singletons.

Trimming took 6 bases from V and 0 from J; bases not matched to a gene: 11. CDR1 is MNHEY, CDR2 SMNVEV, per germline (reference sequence). The length of the CDR3 is 16 residues. The sample in question was whole blood, obtained in connection with sensitization to the hapten diphenylcyclopropenone (DPC). This receptor was obtained from a man aged 25-45 years with alopecia areata. Some clones in this sample may be carry-over from other donors' samples. The chain carries TRBV27 and TRBJ2-7; 7 bases are shared with TRBD1. For the CDR3, the DNA is TGTGCCAGCAGCCCCTCGACCGGGACAGTCTCCTACGAGCAGTACTTC. It specifies CASSPSTGTVSYEQYF.